The 26 T cell receptor beta chains below all came from one sample that was sequenced in a study of blood T cell repertoires in COVID-19. Repertoires were generated with immunoSEQ multiplex PCR, while TCRdb's copy carries only in-frame clones and drops some. The table has 150,000 to 200,000 clones, about four fifths seen once. The source material was peripheral blood. The receptors were sampled from a man aged 55 to 70 with active or convalescent COVID-19.

The chain employs TRBV15 and TRBJ2-3, with 7 positions matching TRBD2. The length of the CDR3 is 18 residues. Germline assignment: CDR1 LNHNV and CDR2 YYDKDF (reference sequence). Trimming removed 0 bases from V and 2 bases from J; junction bases left unmatched: 11. CDR3 bases: TGTGCCACCAGCAGAGATCGGGCTAGCGGAGCACTCACAGATACGCAGTATTTT. Its protein is CATSRDRASGALTDTQYF. The full variable domain, its missing parts supplied by reference TRBV15 and TRBJ2-3, is DAMVIQNPRYQVTQFGKPVTLSCSQTLNHNVMYWYQQKSSQAPKLLFHYYDKDFNNEADTPDNFQSRRPNTSFCFLDIRSPGLGDTAMYLCATSRDRASGALTDTQYFGPGTRLTVL.

V usage is TRBV11-3 and J usage is TRBJ1-4, with D hard to call. This CDR3 has 15 residues. Per the germline V gene, CDR1 is SGHNT and CDR2 is YENEEA. Trimming cost V 5 bases and J 7 bases, with 17 bases left between them. The CDR3 loop is CASSPPKEVIEKLFF. In DNA, the CDR3 is TGTGCCAGCAGCCCCCCCAAGGAGGTAATTGAAAAACTGTTTTTT.

The rearrangement uses TRBV6-5 and TRBJ2-5, with 9 bases matching TRBD2. The germline V gene has CDR1 MNHEY and CDR2 SVGAGI. V lost 7 bases and J lost 4; bases outside the gene matches: 7. CDR3 length equals 14 residues. CDR3 protein: CASILAGRLETQYF. The DNA of the CDR3 is TGTGCCAGCATCCTAGCGGGGAGACTAGAGACCCAGTACTTC.

The V gene is TRBV2, the J gene TRBJ2-5, with 9 bases lining up with TRBD1. After removal of 3 bases from V and 5 bases from J, the junction contained 7 bases not matched to a gene. Germline V gene lookup returns CDR1 SNHLY and CDR2 FYNNEI. This CDR3 spans 15 amino acids. This CDR3 is CASSDKTGGGETQYF. The DNA of the CDR3 is TGTGCCAGCAGTGATAAAACAGGGGGCGGGGAGACCCAGTACTTC.

The chain has TRBV18 and TRBJ2-1; D is perhaps TRBD2 (5 bases). V lost 5 bases and J lost 0, with 11 bases in between. The germline gives CDR1 KGHSH, CDR2 LQKENI. This CDR3 spans 15 amino acids. The CDR3 nucleotides are TGTGCCAGCTCAATGGGAGCCAGCTCCTACAATGAGCAGTTCTTC. Translation gives CASSMGASSYNEQFF.

The rearrangement joins TRBV12-5 to TRBJ1-2, with TRBD1 as a possible D gene (6 bases). The V end lost 6 bases, the J end lost 2 bases, and 10 bases lay between the germline ends. The CDR3 spans 13 residues. Germline CDR1 is LGHNT and CDR2 is FRNRAP. Here the CDR3 DNA reads TGTGCTAGTGGCACGGACAGCAACTATGGCTACACCTTC. Protein sequence: CASGTDSNYGYTF.

J is TRBJ2-1 and V is TRBV4-1, with a weak D call TRBD2 (6 bases). Trimming shortened V by 2 bases and J by 2 bases, and 13 bases separated the two germline ends. CDR1 MGHRA and CDR2 YSYEKL come from the germline V gene. The CDR3 totals 16 residues. The DNA of the CDR3 is TGCGCCAGCAGCCAACCGGGACTGCTAGCCTACAATGAGCAGTTCTTC. Translated, it gives CASSQPGLLAYNEQFF.

The chain recombines TRBV19 with TRBJ1-1, with TRBD1 matching 9 bases. This CDR3 has 14 amino acids. Trimming removed 3 bases from V and 5 bases from J; junction bases left unmatched: 4. Germline CDR1 is LNHDA and CDR2 is SQIVND (reference sequence). Written as DNA, the CDR3 is TGTGCCAGTAGTATGAACAGGGGGCTTACTGAAGCTTTCTTT. As protein: CASSMNRGLTEAFF.

The chain carries TRBV19 and TRBJ2-1; 8 positions agree with TRBD1. CDR3 length: 17 amino acids. In germline, CDR1 is LNHDA, CDR2 SQIVND (reference sequence). V trimming: 10 bases; J trimming: 2 bases; junction bases outside the gene matches: 16. CDR3 nucleotide sequence: TGTGCCAATGGAAAGGGGGAGGACAGGGCAGCCTACAATGAGCAGTTCTTC. As protein: CANGKGEDRAAYNEQFF.

The genes are TRBV11-3 and TRBJ2-3, with 8 nucleotides matching TRBD1. The germline gives CDR1 SGHNT, CDR2 YENEEA. The CDR3 length is 15 residues. V was clipped by 1 base and J by 2 bases; unmatched bases: 2. The CDR3 DNA is TGTGCCAGCAGCTTAGGGGACAGGATCACAGATACGCAGTATTTT. Protein: CASSLGDRITDTQYF.

The chain has TRBV5-1 and TRBJ1-6; no clear D gene. This CDR3 is built from 17 residues. Germline V lookup: CDR1 SGHRS, CDR2 YFSETQ. The ends were cut back, 0 bases at V and 7 bases at J, with 17 bases in the middle. The DNA of the CDR3 is TGCGCCAGCAGCTTGGCCGGGGATTCGATACCCAATTCACCCCTCCACTTT. Translating it yields CASSLAGDSIPNSPLHF.

The chain is built from TRBV24-1 and TRBJ1-2; the match to TRBD1 covers 9 bases. The CDR3 extends over 14 amino acids. Germline V gene lookup returns CDR1 KGHDR and CDR2 SFDVKD. V lost 3 bases to trimming and J lost 6 bases; unmatched junction nucleotides: 4. CDR3 nucleotide sequence: TGTGCCACCAGTGATCCCGGGACAGGGAATGGCTACACCTTC. As protein: CATSDPGTGNGYTF.

J is TRBJ2-2 and V is TRBV5-1, with 9 bases identical to TRBD1. Trimming took 4 bases from V and 5 from J; bases not matched to a gene: 9. Germline CDR1 reads SGHRS; CDR2 reads YFSETQ. There are 16 residues in the CDR3. CDR3 sequence: CASSIGQGHLTGELFF. CDR3 sequence (DNA): TGCGCCAGCAGCATCGGACAGGGGCACTTAACCGGGGAGCTGTTTTTT.

This clone was counted once. The chain recombines TRBV3-1 (or the pseudogene TRBV3-2) with TRBJ1-1, with D unresolved. This CDR3 has 14 residues. Per germline, CDR1 LGHDT and CDR2 YNNKEL (reference sequence). V was clipped by 3 bases and J by 1 base, with 9 bases between them. The CDR3 bases are TGTGCCAGCAGCCATCCCGGGTGGAACACTGAAGCTTTCTTT. Translating gives CASSHPGWNTEAFF.

The chain employs TRBV15 and TRBJ1-5; the match to TRBD1 covers 7 bases. V gave up 4 bases and J gave up 6 bases; unmatched junction bases: 9. Germline CDR1 reads LNHNV; CDR2 reads YYDKDF (reference sequence). CDR3 length: 15 residues. The CDR3 sequence: CATSIEGRGRQPQHF. The CDR3 DNA follows: TGTGCCACCAGCATCGAAGGAAGGGGGCGTCAGCCCCAGCATTTT.

The chain combines TRBV19 with TRBJ1-4; TRBD1 matches at 8 bases. This CDR3 has 13 amino acids. V trimming: 9 bases; J trimming: 4 bases; junction bases outside the gene matches: 4. Germline values: CDR1 LNHDA, CDR2 SQIVND (reference sequence). This chain's CDR3 is CASNRGDNEKLFF. CDR3 in DNA: TGTGCCAGCAACAGGGGGGATAATGAAAAACTGTTTTTT.

The chain links TRBV7-6 to TRBJ1-2; possibly TRBD1 for D (5 bases). CDR1 SGHVS and CDR2 FNYEAQ come from the germline V gene. Trimming stripped 3 bases from V and 8 bases from J, with 19 bases between. The CDR3 spans 15 residues. In DNA form, the CDR3 reads TGTGCCAGCAGCTTGTTCGCGGAGGGGCGGACGGGCTACACCTTC. Translating it yields CASSLFAEGRTGYTF.

This clone was picked up a small number of times. The chain joins TRBV5-6 to TRBJ2-5, with TRBD2 as a possible D gene (7 bases). The V gene's germline CDR1 is SGHDT and CDR2 YYEEEE. CDR3 length: 14 amino acids. Trimming took 5 bases from V and 3 from J, leaving 14 bases between them. CDR3 region: CASSIGGRKETQYF. For the CDR3, the DNA is TGTGCCAGCAGTATCGGGGGGCGGAAAGAGACCCAGTACTTC.

This chain links TRBV5-1 with TRBJ2-1; 8 bases fit TRBD2. Germline lookup yields CDR1 SGHRS and CDR2 YFSETQ. This CDR3 comprises 16 residues. The V gene end was trimmed by 0 bases and the J gene end by 1 base; junction bases not matched to a gene: 3. The CDR3, as DNA: TGCGCCAGCAGCTTGGTAACTAGCGGATCCTACAATGAGCAGTTCTTC. Amino acids: CASSLVTSGSYNEQFF.

J is TRBJ2-2 and V is TRBV6-5; no definite D call. The CDR3 covers 16 residues. Germline CDR1 is MNHEY and CDR2 is SVGAGI. Trimming pared 0 bases from V and 1 base from J, leaving 9 bases between. CDR3 region: CASSYSPLWNTGELFF. CDR3 DNA: TGTGCCAGCAGTTACTCCCCCCTCTGGAACACCGGGGAGCTGTTTTTT.

V is TRBV2 and J is TRBJ2-5; 9 positions match TRBD2. CDR3 length: 15 residues. The ends lost 6 bases at V and 7 bases at J; junction bases unmatched: 12. CDR1 SNHLY and CDR2 FYNNEI come from the germline V gene. The CDR3 spells CASSDRGLAGGTQYF. CDR3 DNA: TGTGCCAGCAGCGATCGGGGACTAGCTGGGGGGACCCAGTACTTC.

The chain employs TRBV3-1 (or the pseudogene TRBV3-2) and TRBJ2-5, with 8 bases lining up with TRBD1. This CDR3 is 15 amino acids long. Germline CDR1 reads LGHDT; CDR2 reads YNNKEL (reference sequence). V trimming: 2 bases; J trimming: 5 bases; junction bases outside the gene matches: 7. This CDR3 reads CASSQMTGAGETQYF. The CDR3 nucleotides read TGTGCCAGCAGCCAAATGACAGGGGCGGGGGAGACCCAGTACTTC.

The chain is built from TRBV18 and TRBJ2-6; D gene ambiguous. The CDR3 is 14 residues long. The germline V gene has CDR1 KGHSH and CDR2 LQKENI. V lost 3 bases and J lost 4, with 7 bases in between. CDR3 in amino acids: CASSPQSGANVLTF. CDR3 nucleotide sequence: TGTGCCAGCTCACCTCAATCCGGGGCCAACGTCCTGACTTTC.

The chain links TRBV11-2 to TRBJ2-1, with a tentative D call TRBD1 (5 bases). In germline, CDR1 is SGHAT, CDR2 FQNNGV. V was trimmed by 1 base and J by 1 base, leaving 20 bases between them. The CDR3 extends over 19 amino acids. In nucleotides, the CDR3 is TGTGCCAGCAGCTTAGTGGGCCTAGGGGCCCCATTATCCTACAATGAGCAGTTCTTC. It encodes CASSLVGLGAPLSYNEQFF. The entire variable domain, with the rest obtained from reference TRBV11-2 and TRBJ2-1, is as follows: EAGVAQSPRYKIIEKRQSVAFWCNPISGHATLYWYQQILGQGPKLLIQFQNNGVVDDSQLPKDRFSAERLKGVDSTLKIQPAKLEDSAVYLCASSLVGLGAPLSYNEQFFGPGTRLTVL.

The rearrangement uses TRBV5-1 and TRBJ2-4, with D possibly matching TRBD2 (6 bases). The CDR3 has 14 amino acids. Germline loops: CDR1 SGHRS, CDR2 YFSETQ. V shed 0 bases and J shed 15 bases, with 19 bases lying between them. CDR3 DNA: TGCGCCAGCAGCTTGGAGCCTCTAGCGAAGCTATTGTACTTC. Amino acid sequence: CASSLEPLAKLLYF.

About this clone itself: One end of the junction does not line up with germline, which may come from a read error. This chain joins TRBV5-8 and TRBJ2-1; 7 nucleotides match TRBD1. The CDR3 contains 15 residues. The germline gives CDR1 SGHTS, CDR2 YDEGEE. CDR3 bases: TGTGCCAGCAGCAAGGGACAGACCTCCTCCAATGAGCAGTTCTTC. The encoded protein is CASSKGQTSSNEQFF.